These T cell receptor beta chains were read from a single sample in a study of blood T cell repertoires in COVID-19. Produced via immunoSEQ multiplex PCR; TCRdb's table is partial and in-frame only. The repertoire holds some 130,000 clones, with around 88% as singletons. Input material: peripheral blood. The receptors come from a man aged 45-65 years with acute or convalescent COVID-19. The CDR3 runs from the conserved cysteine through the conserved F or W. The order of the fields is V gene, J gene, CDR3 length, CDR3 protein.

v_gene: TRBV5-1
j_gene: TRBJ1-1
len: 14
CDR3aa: CASSFQGGNTEAFF

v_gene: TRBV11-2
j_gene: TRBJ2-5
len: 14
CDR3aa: CASSSGTSRETQYF

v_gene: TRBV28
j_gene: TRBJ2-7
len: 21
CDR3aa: CASSLWPGTSAKSRDSYEQYF

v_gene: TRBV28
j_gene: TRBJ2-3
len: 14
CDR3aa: CASSGTGGIDTQYF

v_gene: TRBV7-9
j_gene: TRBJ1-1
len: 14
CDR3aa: CASSLTRVDTEAFF

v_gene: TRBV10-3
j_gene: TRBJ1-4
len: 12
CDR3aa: CATSYRNEKLFF

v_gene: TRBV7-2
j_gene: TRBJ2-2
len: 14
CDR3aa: CASSSTQGSGELFF

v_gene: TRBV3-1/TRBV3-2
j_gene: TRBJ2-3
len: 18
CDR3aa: CASSAPSGGSGSTDTQYF

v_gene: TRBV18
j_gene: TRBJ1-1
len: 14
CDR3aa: CASSPSIPPHEAFF

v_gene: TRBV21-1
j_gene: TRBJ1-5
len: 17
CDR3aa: CASSKRIIPRGNQPQHF

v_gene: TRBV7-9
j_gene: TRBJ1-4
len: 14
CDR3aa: CASSLGQGNEKLFF

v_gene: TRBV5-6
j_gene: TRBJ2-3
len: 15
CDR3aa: CASSLDRGSTDTQYF

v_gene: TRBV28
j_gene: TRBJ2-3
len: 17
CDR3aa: CASRAPGLAPTVDTQYF

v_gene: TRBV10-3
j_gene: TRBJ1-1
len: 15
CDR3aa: CAISESSRGYTEAFF

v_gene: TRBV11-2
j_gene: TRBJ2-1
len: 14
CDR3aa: CASSLASSYNEQFF

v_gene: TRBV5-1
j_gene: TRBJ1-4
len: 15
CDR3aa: CASSLLTGTNEKLFF

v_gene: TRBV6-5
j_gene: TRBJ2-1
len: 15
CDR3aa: CASSWDGQPYNEQFF

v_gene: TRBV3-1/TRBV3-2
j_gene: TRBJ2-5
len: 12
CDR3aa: CASSLISGTQYF

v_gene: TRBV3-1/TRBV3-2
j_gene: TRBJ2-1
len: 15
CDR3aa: CASSHGGRGADEQFF

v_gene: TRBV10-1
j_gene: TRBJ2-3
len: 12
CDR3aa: CASSGLAGTQYF

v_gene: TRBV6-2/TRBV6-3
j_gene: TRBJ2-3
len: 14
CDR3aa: CASSKTGGTDTQYF

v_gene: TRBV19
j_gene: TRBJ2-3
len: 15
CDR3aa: CASSTGGFGTDTQYF

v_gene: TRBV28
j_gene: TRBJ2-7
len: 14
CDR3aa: CASTVVGATYEQYF

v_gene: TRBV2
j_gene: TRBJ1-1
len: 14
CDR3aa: CASSALWTGGSSFF

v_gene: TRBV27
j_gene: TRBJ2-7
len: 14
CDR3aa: CASSLFVAGLEQYF

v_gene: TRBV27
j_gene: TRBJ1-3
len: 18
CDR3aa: CASSLSSPGRSSGNTIYF

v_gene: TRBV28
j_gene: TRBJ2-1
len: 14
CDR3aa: CASSLQTSRYEQFF

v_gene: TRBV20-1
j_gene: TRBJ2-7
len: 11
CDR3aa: CSARGTGEQYF

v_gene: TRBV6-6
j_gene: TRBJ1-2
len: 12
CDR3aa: CASTFDGYGYTF

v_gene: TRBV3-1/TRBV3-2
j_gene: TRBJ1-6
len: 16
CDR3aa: CASSPQSRQGNSPLHF

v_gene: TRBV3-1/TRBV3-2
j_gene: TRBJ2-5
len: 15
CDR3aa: CASSQPFRGRETQYF

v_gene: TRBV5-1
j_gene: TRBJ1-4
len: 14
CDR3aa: CASSLGQGPEKLFF

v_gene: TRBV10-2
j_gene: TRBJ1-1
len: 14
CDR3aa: CASSTNRGRTEAFF

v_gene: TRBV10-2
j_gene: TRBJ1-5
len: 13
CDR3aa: CASSVGEGQPQHF

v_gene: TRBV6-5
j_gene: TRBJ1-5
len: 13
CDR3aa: CASTSGKSQPQHF

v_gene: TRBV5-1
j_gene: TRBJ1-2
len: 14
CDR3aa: CASTRDRGPYGYTF

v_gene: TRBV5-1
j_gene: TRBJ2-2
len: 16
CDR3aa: CASSLEAGGPTGELFF

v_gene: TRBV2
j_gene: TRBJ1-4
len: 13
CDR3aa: CATRHPTNEKLFF

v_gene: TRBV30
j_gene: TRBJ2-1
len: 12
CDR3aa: CAWSPLRLEQFF

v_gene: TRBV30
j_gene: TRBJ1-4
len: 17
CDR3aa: CAWSALHWGGPNEKLFF

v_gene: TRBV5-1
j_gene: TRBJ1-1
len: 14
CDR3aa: CASKEAVPNTEAFF

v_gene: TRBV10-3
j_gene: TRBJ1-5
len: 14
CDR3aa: CASGGGTGHQPQHF

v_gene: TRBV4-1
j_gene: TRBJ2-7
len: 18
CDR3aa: CASSQADGLAGEFYEQYF

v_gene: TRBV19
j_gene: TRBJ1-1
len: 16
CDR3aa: CASKRGTNTQNTEAFF

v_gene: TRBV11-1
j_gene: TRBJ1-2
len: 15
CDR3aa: CASSPRVGAINGYTF

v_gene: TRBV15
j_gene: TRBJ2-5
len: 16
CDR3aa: CATSLPGGSRPETQYF

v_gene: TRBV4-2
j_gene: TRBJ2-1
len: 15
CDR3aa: CASSLPTGGHNEQFF

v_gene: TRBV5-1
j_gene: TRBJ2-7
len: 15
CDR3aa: CASSLNRGTAYEQYF

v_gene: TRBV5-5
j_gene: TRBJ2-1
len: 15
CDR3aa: CASSFGQGAGEGQFF

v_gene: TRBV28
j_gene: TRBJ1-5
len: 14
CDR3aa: CASSTDRINQPQHF